This T cell receptor beta chain was documented in a study of response to subunit inactivated influenza vaccine. Study conclusions and caveats: Authors suggested each seasonal influenza vaccination recruits few new T cells.

The CDR3 is 15 amino acids. With 2 bases clipped from V and 4 bases from J, the junction kept 4 bases outside the gene matches. Germline V lookup: CDR1 SNHLY, CDR2 FYNNEI. This clonotype was observed a few times. The antigen is undetermined. TCRdb independently ran MiXCR on the RT-PCR reads; one entry per CDR3 protein. The data hold 500,000 to 550,000 distinct CDR3 sequences, with under 9% observed a single time. The sequences come from PBMCs from blood, collected around 25 months after vaccination. This TCR came from a man aged 50 to 69 who received an inactivated influenza vaccine. V and J are TRBV2 and TRBJ1-2, with 10 bases matching TRBD1. CDR3 DNA: TGTGCCAGCAGTGAATCGACAGGGGGCAGCTATGGCTACACCTTC. Its translation is CASSESTGGSYGYTF.